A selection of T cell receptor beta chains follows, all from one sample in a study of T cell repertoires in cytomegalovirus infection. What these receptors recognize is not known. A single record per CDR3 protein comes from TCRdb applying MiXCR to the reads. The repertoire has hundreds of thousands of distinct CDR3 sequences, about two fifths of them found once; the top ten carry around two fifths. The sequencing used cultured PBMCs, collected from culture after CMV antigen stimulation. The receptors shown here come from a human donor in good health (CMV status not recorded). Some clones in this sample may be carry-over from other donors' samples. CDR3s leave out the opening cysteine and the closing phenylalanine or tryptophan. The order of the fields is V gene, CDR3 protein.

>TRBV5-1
ASSMGTGGSNQPQH
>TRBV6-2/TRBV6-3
ASSYRLARETQY
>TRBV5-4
ASSPAQGEKLF
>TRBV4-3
ASSQGRVFDYSPLH
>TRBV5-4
ASMEGRQETQY
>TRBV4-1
ASSQRVAYEQF
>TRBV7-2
ASTPFRAGGQETQY
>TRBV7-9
ASKRGSDTGELF
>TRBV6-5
ATSRTSGTDTQY
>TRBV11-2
ASSRVGGSYNEQF
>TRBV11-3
ASSTDRGPAGELF
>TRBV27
ATADRSYEQY
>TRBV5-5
ASSSRASWNTEAF
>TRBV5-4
ASSLGGGQGKETQY
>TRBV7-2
ASSTRGQPQH
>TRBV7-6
ASSETGGTVKLF
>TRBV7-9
ASSRSGEQF
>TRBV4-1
ASRPLAGGRTGELF
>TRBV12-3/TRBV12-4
ASSFLTEGGPQH
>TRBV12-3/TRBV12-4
ASSFRGGYT